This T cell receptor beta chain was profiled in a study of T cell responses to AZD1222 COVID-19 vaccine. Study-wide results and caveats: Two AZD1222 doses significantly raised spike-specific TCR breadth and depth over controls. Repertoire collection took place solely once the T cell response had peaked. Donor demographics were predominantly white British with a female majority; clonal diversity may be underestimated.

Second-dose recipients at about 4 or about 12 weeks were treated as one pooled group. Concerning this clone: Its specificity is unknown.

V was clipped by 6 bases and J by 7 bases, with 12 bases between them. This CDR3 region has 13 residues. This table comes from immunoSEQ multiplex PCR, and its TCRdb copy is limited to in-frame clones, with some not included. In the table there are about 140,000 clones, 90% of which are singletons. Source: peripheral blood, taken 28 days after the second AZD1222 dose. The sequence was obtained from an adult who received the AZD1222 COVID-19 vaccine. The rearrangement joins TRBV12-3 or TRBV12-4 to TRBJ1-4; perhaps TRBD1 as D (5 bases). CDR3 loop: CASSYYQGEKLFF. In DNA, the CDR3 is TGTGCCAGCAGCTACTACCAGGGTGAAAAACTGTTTTTT.